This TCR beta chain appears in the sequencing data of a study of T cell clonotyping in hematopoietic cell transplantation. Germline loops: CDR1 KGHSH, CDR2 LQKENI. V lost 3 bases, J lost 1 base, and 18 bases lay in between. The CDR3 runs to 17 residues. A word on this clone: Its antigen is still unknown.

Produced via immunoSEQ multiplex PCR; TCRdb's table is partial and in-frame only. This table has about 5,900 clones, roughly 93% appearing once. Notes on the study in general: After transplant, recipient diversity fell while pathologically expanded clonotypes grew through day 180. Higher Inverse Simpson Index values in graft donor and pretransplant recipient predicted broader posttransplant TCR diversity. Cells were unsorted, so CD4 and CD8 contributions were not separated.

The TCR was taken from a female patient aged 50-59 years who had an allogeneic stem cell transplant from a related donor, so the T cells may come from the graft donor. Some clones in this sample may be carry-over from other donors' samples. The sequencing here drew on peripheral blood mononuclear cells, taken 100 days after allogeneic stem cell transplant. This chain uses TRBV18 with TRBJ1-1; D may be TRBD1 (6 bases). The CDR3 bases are TGTGCCAGCTCACCCCCCGGGGCTTTACAGGGGAACACTGAAGCTTTCTTT. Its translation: CASSPPGALQGNTEAFF.